The 12 T cell receptor beta chains below were found in one sample sequenced in a study of cytomegalovirus exposure and HLA in healthy donors. The PCR employed 60 Vbeta primers together with 13 Jbeta primers. TCRdb keeps only in-frame clones here, not all; method: immunoSEQ multiplex PCR. The table has approximately 130,000 clones, over 75% seen once. Sequencing was performed on PBMCs. The receptors originated from a woman in her forties in good health and CMV-seropositive.

The CDR3 DNA reads TGTGCCAGCAGCCTTGGACAGTCGGGGGGGACCCAGTACTTC. It translates to CASSLGQSGGTQYF. The V call is TRBV11-3, the J call TRBJ2-5; weak D call: TRBD2 (7 bases). V was clipped by 5 bases and J by 7 bases, with 17 bases between them. Germline CDR1 is SGHNT and CDR2 is YENEEA. CDR3 length: 14 residues.

The chain is built from TRBV19 and TRBJ1-4, with 7 bases fitting TRBD1. The germline V gene encodes CDR1 LNHDA and CDR2 SQIVND (reference sequence). The CDR3 runs to 14 residues. V shed 4 bases, J shed 11 bases, and the junction held 10 bases outside the gene matches. CDR3 sequence reads: CASSNPDRLEKLFF. The CDR3, as DNA: TGTGCCAGTAGTAATCCGGACAGGTTGGAGAAACTGTTTTTT.

Only a few counts were recorded for this clone. The chain combines TRBV9 with TRBJ1-1; a weak D match, TRBD1 (6 bases). Germline CDR1 reads SGDLS; CDR2 reads YYNGEE. CDR3 length equals 15 residues. The V gene lost 0 bases and the J gene lost 0 bases, with 9 bases spanning the gap. This CDR3 reads CASSVEQGMNTEAFF. As DNA, the CDR3 is TGTGCCAGCAGCGTAGAACAGGGCATGAACACTGAAGCTTTCTTT.

A few counts support this clone. V and J are TRBV5-4 and TRBJ1-1; no clear D gene. V shed 0 bases and J shed 6 bases, with 6 bases lying between them. In germline, CDR1 is SGHNT, CDR2 YYREEE (reference sequence). CDR3 length: 12 residues. The DNA for the CDR3 is TGTGCCAGCAGCTTGGTGTCAGCTGAAGCTTTCTTT. Its protein product is CASSLVSAEAFF.

The gene calls are TRBV19 and TRBJ1-2; 8 bases align to TRBD1. CDR1 and CDR2 from the germline V gene are LNHDA and SQIVND (reference sequence). V shed 6 bases, J shed 6 bases, and the junction held 6 bases outside the gene matches. The CDR3 covers 13 residues. The CDR3 reads CASRMTGVNGYTF. In nucleotides, the CDR3 is TGTGCCAGTAGGATGACAGGGGTGAATGGCTACACCTTC.

This clone has only a few counts. The chain recombines TRBV19 with TRBJ2-7, with D possibly being TRBD1 (5 bases). Looked up from germline, CDR1 is LNHDA and CDR2 is SQIVND (reference sequence). The CDR3 is made up of 13 amino acids. V was shortened by 6 bases and J by 3 bases, with 12 bases between the two germline ends. CDR3 nucleotide sequence: TGTGCCAGTAGAGCAGGGCCAAACTACGAGCAGTACTTC. It specifies CASRAGPNYEQYF. Looking up the rest from reference TRBV19 and TRBJ2-7 gives the full variable domain: DGGITQSPKYLFRKEGQNVTLSCEQNLNHDAMYWYRQDPGQGLRLIYYSQIVNDFQKGDIAEGYSVSREKKESFPLTVTSAQKNPTAFYLCASRAGPNYEQYFGPGTRLTVT.

The chain couples TRBV10-2 to TRBJ1-2, with D unresolved. Germline V gives CDR1 WSHSY, CDR2 SAAADI. This CDR3 has 14 residues. With 0 bases removed from V and 6 bases from J, the gap between germline ends came to 11 bases. The CDR3 loop reads CASSESTRVHGYTF. The CDR3 DNA reads TGCGCCAGCAGTGAGTCGACTCGGGTGCATGGCTACACCTTC.

The chain uses TRBV7-9 and TRBJ1-5; 7 positions agree with TRBD1. The CDR3 is 13 residues long. Germline-derived CDR1 and CDR2 are SEHNR and FQNEAQ (reference sequence). The ends lost 4 bases at V and 6 bases at J; junction bases unmatched: 3. Written as DNA, the CDR3 is TGTGCCAGCAGCTCGACAGGGATTCAGCCCCAGCATTTT. It is translated as CASSSTGIQPQHF.

The chain employs TRBV14 and TRBJ2-7, with TRBD1 matching over 7 bases. With V trimmed by 4 bases and J by 5 bases, 8 bases remained unmatched. CDR3 length equals 14 residues. Looked up from germline, CDR1 is SGHDN and CDR2 is FVKESK. The CDR3, as DNA: TGTGCCAGCAGCCCCCGACAGGGACCTCACGAGCAGTACTTC. As protein: CASSPRQGPHEQYF.

The J gene is TRBJ2-1, the V gene TRBV10-3; the match to TRBD1 covers 12 bases. The V gene's germline CDR1 is ENHRY and CDR2 SYGVKD. The CDR3 consists of 14 residues. The ends lost 10 bases at V and 9 bases at J; junction bases unmatched: 10. The CDR3 is CATVTGQGASEQFF. The CDR3 region has the DNA TGTGCCACCGTTACGGGACAGGGGGCTTCTGAGCAGTTCTTC.

As to this clone: The junction departs from the called germline gene at one end, perhaps through a read error. Other DNA sequences in this sample translate to the same CDR3. The chain uses TRBV7-3 and TRBJ2-3; 7 nucleotides match TRBD1. There are 15 residues in the CDR3. Germline loops: CDR1 SGHTA, CDR2 FQGTGA. The CDR3 sequence: CASSAYTGVTDTQYF. CDR3 DNA sequence: TGCGCCAGCAGCGCCTACACAGGGGTCACAGATACGCAGTATTTT.

The rearrangement joins TRBV19 to TRBJ1-2; perhaps TRBD1 as D (6 bases). The germline V and J ends were trimmed by 1 base and 4 bases, with 22 bases remaining between them. CDR1 and CDR2 from the germline V gene are LNHDA and SQIVND (reference sequence). The CDR3 has 18 amino acids. CDR3 nucleotide sequence: TGTGCCAGTAGTATAGCCCTCACAAGCAGGGGATCGGTCTATGGCTACACCTTC. Translation gives CASSIALTSRGSVYGYTF.